This entry concerns a single T cell receptor (beta chain). Its specificity is unknown. The data stem from a study of response to subunit inactivated influenza vaccine. Study-wide findings and caveats: The authors put forward the suggestion that each seasonal influenza vaccination may bring in only a limited number of new T cells.

V lost 2 bases and J lost 3; bases outside the gene matches: 5. CDR3 length: 15 amino acids. Germline V gene lookup returns CDR1 MNHEY and CDR2 SVGAGI. One entry per CDR3 protein, called by TCRdb with MiXCR from the RT-PCR reads. The data contain under 550,000 distinct CDR3 sequences, approximately 7.6% of them seen just once; the ten biggest clones take up roughly 13%. The source is a man aged 50 to 69 who received an inactivated influenza vaccine. The rearrangement uses TRBV6-5 and TRBJ2-7; 9 bases agree with TRBD1. The sequenced sample was PBMCs from blood, obtained about 24 months after vaccination. As DNA, the CDR3 is TGTGCCAGCAGTTACGGGGGACAGGGACGCTACGAGCAGTACTTC. Encoded protein: CASSYGGQGRYEQYF.